This is a list of T cell receptor beta chains from one sample in a study of blood T cell repertoires in COVID-19. The assay was immunoSEQ multiplex PCR, and TCRdb's table has in-frame clones only and misses some. The repertoire holds about 400,000 clones, with 86% as singletons. The sample was peripheral blood. These receptors were collected from a woman aged 30 to 39 with active or convalescent COVID-19. Both conserved end residues are part of each CDR3. A D gene is named only where the DNA matches it firmly. For some rows the clone size is stated as once, few or many, or as a class when expanded; others skip it.

j_gene | abundance | v_gene | d_gene | CDR3aa | CDR3nt
TRBJ2-7 | once | TRBV18 | - | CASSPTGDNEQYF | TGTGCCAGCTCACCGACAGGAGATAACGAGCAGTACTTC
TRBJ2-3 | - | TRBV3-1/TRBV3-2 | TRBD2 | CASSQLAGLTDTQYF | TGTGCCAGCAGCCAACTAGCGGGATTAACAGATACGCAGTATTTT
TRBJ1-2 | - | TRBV6-5 | TRBD1 | CASSPDRGAGYTF | TGTGCCAGCAGCCCGGACAGGGGAGCAGGCTACACCTTC
TRBJ1-1 | - | TRBV3-1/TRBV3-2 | - | CASSQDRREAFF | TGTGCCAGCAGCCAAGATCGCAGAGAAGCTTTCTTT
TRBJ1-2 | - | TRBV4-1 | TRBD1 | CASNPQGGNYGYTF | TGCGCCAGCAACCCACAGGGGGGTAACTATGGCTACACCTTC
TRBJ2-2 | - | TRBV6-2/TRBV6-3 | - | CASSTQGTGELFF | TGTGCCAGCAGTACACAGGGCACCGGGGAGCTGTTTTTT
TRBJ2-1 | - | TRBV12-3/TRBV12-4 | - | CASSLDRENEQFF | TGTGCCAGCAGTTTAGACAGGGAGAATGAGCAGTTCTTC
TRBJ1-2 | - | TRBV9 | - | CASSVGQGYYGYTF | TGTGCCAGCAGCGTAGGGCAGGGCTACTATGGCTACACCTTC
TRBJ2-1 | - | TRBV10-2 | TRBD1 | CASSELGQNYNEQFF | TGCGCCAGCAGTGAGTTGGGACAGAACTACAATGAGCAGTTCTTC
TRBJ1-1 | - | TRBV29-1 | - | CSVELSGVRTEAFF | TGCAGCGTTGAACTCAGCGGGGTCCGAACTGAAGCTTTCTTT
TRBJ1-2 | - | TRBV6-5 | - | CASGQGGGYTF | TGTGCCAGCGGGCAGGGAGGAGGCTACACCTTC
TRBJ2-7 | - | TRBV28 | TRBD2 | CASSPMTSGTYEQYF | TGTGCCAGCAGCCCTATGACTAGCGGGACCTACGAGCAGTACTTC
TRBJ1-2 | - | TRBV3-1/TRBV3-2 | - | CASSQDPRLGGYTF | TGTGCCAGCAGCCAAGATCCCCGGCTCGGGGGCTACACCTTC
TRBJ2-1 | - | TRBV9 | - | CASSVGHYNEQFF | TGTGCCAGCAGCGTAGGGCATTACAATGAGCAGTTCTTC
TRBJ1-2 | few | TRBV5-1 | - | CASSLPGGYGYTF | TGCGCCAGCAGCTTGCCTGGGGGGTATGGCTACACCTTC
TRBJ1-2 | - | TRBV6-5 | TRBD1 | CASRTGSNYGYTF | TGTGCCAGCCGGACAGGAAGTAACTATGGCTACACCTTC
TRBJ1-1 | - | TRBV28 | - | CASSPLGHDTEAFF | TGTGCCAGCAGTCCCCTGGGACACGACACTGAAGCTTTCTTT
TRBJ2-3 | - | TRBV19 | - | CASVPREAVSTDTQYF | TGTGCCAGTGTCCCGAGGGAGGCGGTTAGCACAGATACGCAGTATTTT
TRBJ2-7 | few | TRBV5-1 | TRBD1 | CASSLSATGTTYEQYF | TGCGCCAGCAGCTTGAGTGCGACAGGGACGACCTACGAGCAGTACTTC
TRBJ1-1 | - | TRBV19 | TRBD1 | CASSRDRVNTEAFF | TGTGCCAGTAGCCGGGACAGGGTCAACACTGAAGCTTTCTTT
TRBJ1-3 | - | TRBV3-1/TRBV3-2 | - | CASSQGPVGQSGNTIYF | TGTGCCAGCAGCCAAGGGCCGGTTGGGCAGAGTGGAAACACCATATATTTT
TRBJ2-1 | once | TRBV11-2 | TRBD2 | CASSSGLANEQFF | TGTGCCAGCAGCTCGGGACTAGCCAATGAGCAGTTCTTC
TRBJ2-5 | - | TRBV5-4 | TRBD2 | CASSLTGLAGEETQYF | TGTGCCAGCAGCTTGACGGGACTAGCGGGAGAAGAGACCCAGTACTTC
TRBJ2-3 | - | TRBV9 | - | CASSVAGVSDTQYF | TGTGCCAGCAGCGTAGCGGGGGTGTCAGATACGCAGTATTTT
TRBJ1-2 | - | TRBV4-2 | - | CASSQVEANYGYTF | TGTGCCAGCAGCCAAGTCGAGGCAAACTATGGCTACACCTTC
TRBJ1-6 | - | TRBV27 | - | CASSFRGGNSPLHF | TGTGCCAGCAGTTTCAGGGGTGGCAATTCACCCCTCCACTTT
TRBJ2-3 | - | TRBV5-1 | TRBD2 | CASSLGLAGGTDTQYF | TGCGCCAGCAGCCTGGGACTAGCGGGGGGGACAGATACGCAGTATTTT
TRBJ2-7 | few | TRBV7-9 | - | CASTYLPGGWSEQYF | TGTGCCAGCACTTACCTCCCGGGGGGCTGGAGCGAGCAGTACTTC
TRBJ1-2 | once | TRBV30 | TRBD1 | CAWSAGTGGGYTF | TGTGCCTGGAGCGCAGGGACAGGAGGGGGCTACACCTTC
TRBJ1-1 | - | TRBV5-4 | TRBD1 | CASSTPGTGNGNTEAFF | TGTGCCAGCAGCACACCCGGGACAGGGAACGGGAACACTGAAGCTTTCTTT
TRBJ2-2 | - | TRBV18 | - | CASSQTLAEVPNTGELFF | TGTGCCAGCTCACAAACCTTAGCGGAGGTCCCGAATACCGGGGAGCTGTTTTTT
TRBJ2-2 | - | TRBV19 | - | CASSIRGRNTGELFF | TGTGCCAGTAGTATAAGGGGTCGTAACACCGGGGAGCTGTTTTTT
TRBJ2-2 | - | TRBV4-1 | - | CASSQVQTNTGELFF | TGCGCCAGCAGCCAAGTTCAAACGAACACCGGGGAGCTGTTTTTT
TRBJ2-1 | - | TRBV19 | TRBD2 | CASSIVGLAGGTYNEQFF | TGTGCCAGTAGTATTGTGGGACTAGCGGGGGGGACATACAATGAGCAGTTCTTC
TRBJ2-1 | - | TRBV18 | - | CASSPGQGGYNEQFF | TGTGCCAGCTCACCGGGGCAGGGGGGCTACAATGAGCAGTTCTTC
TRBJ1-6 | - | TRBV4-1 | - | CASSQVGGLYSPLHF | TGCGCCAGCAGCCAAGTGGGGGGTCTGTATTCACCCCTCCACTTT
TRBJ2-1 | - | TRBV18 | - | CASSLNRAPEQFF | TGTGCCAGCTCACTGAACAGGGCCCCTGAGCAGTTCTTC
TRBJ1-1 | - | TRBV30 | - | CACQGWNTEAFF | TGTGCCTGTCAGGGTTGGAACACTGAAGCTTTCTTT
TRBJ2-5 | - | TRBV3-1/TRBV3-2 | TRBD2 | CASSPRTGTSFGETQYF | TGTGCCAGCAGCCCTCGTACCGGGACTAGCTTTGGAGAGACCCAGTACTTC
TRBJ2-7 | - | TRBV27 | - | CASSFGRGGYEQYF | TGTGCCAGCAGTTTCGGCAGGGGCGGCTACGAGCAGTACTTC
TRBJ1-5 | - | TRBV27 | TRBD1 | CASSSTQGIGMGQPQHF | TGTGCCAGCAGTTCCACACAGGGGATCGGTATGGGCCAGCCCCAGCATTTT
TRBJ2-3 | - | TRBV19 | - | CASSRRPLIDTQYF | TGTGCCAGTAGTCGGAGGCCCTTAATAGATACGCAGTATTTT
TRBJ1-2 | - | TRBV6-6 | TRBD1 | CASRSGTGKIYTF | TGTGCCAGCAGATCCGGGACAGGGAAGATCTACACCTTC
TRBJ1-5 | - | TRBV24-1 | TRBD1 | CATSDVPEGDRQGYGANQPQHF | TGTGCCACCAGTGACGTTCCCGAGGGGGACAGGCAAGGCTATGGAGCAAATCAGCCCCAGCATTTT
TRBJ1-1 | once | TRBV6-5 | - | CAIRFGDYTEAFF | TGTGCCATCAGATTCGGGGACTATACTGAAGCTTTCTTT
TRBJ1-3 | - | TRBV7-8 | - | CASSLDGNSGNTIYF | TGTGCCAGCAGCTTAGATGGCAACTCTGGAAACACCATATATTTT
TRBJ2-3 | - | TRBV14 | - | CASSWGGFDTDTQYF | TGTGCCAGCAGCTGGGGGGGCTTCGACACAGATACGCAGTATTTT
TRBJ2-5 | - | TRBV7-2 | - | CASSQRKDRETQYF | TGTGCCAGCAGCCAGAGGAAGGATAGGGAGACCCAGTACTTC
TRBJ2-1 | few | TRBV7-2 | TRBD2 | CASSPRTSGVNEQFF | TGTGCCAGCAGCCCACGGACTAGCGGGGTCAATGAGCAGTTCTTC
TRBJ1-3 | - | TRBV25-1 | - | CASSENLAVGNTIYF | TGTGCCAGCAGTGAAAATTTGGCAGTTGGAAACACCATATATTTT
TRBJ2-6 | - | TRBV13 | TRBD1 | CASSTPGQILSGANVLTF | TGTGCCAGCAGCACACCGGGACAGATCCTCTCTGGGGCCAACGTCCTGACTTTC
TRBJ1-1 | once | TRBV6-5 | TRBD1 | CASRKGADTEAFF | TGTGCCAGCAGAAAGGGGGCGGACACTGAAGCTTTCTTT
TRBJ2-7 | - | TRBV7-9 | - | CASSLAGGLSYEQYF | TGTGCCAGCAGCTTAGCGGGGGGGCTCTCCTACGAGCAGTACTTC
TRBJ2-7 | - | TRBV2 | - | CASRALTASYEQYF | TGTGCCAGCAGAGCCTTGACAGCGTCCTACGAGCAGTACTTC
TRBJ2-1 | - | TRBV19 | - | CASSTPEASSYNEQFF | TGTGCCAGTAGTACGCCCGAAGCTAGCTCCTACAATGAGCAGTTCTTC
TRBJ2-3 | - | TRBV7-6 | - | CASSPLMQGAQYF | TGTGCCAGCAGCCCCCTTATGCAGGGCGCGCAGTATTTT
TRBJ1-4 | - | TRBV5-1 | - | CASSLEDINEKLFF | TGCGCCAGCAGCTTGGAGGACATAAATGAAAAACTGTTTTTT
TRBJ1-4 | once | TRBV19 | TRBD1 | CASSPDRWTNEKLFF | TGTGCCAGTAGTCCGGACAGGTGGACTAATGAAAAACTGTTTTTT
TRBJ1-1 | few | TRBV18 | TRBD1 | CASSQGATEAFF | TGTGCCAGCTCACAGGGGGCCACTGAAGCTTTCTTT
TRBJ1-6 | once | TRBV4-1 | TRBD1 | CASSQEGQGHNSPLHF | TGCGCCAGCAGCCAAGAGGGACAGGGTCATAATTCACCCCTCCACTTT